This T cell receptor (beta chain) was documented in a study of blood T cell repertoires in COVID-19. On the study more broadly: Whether acute or convalescent, the COVID-19 samples came from the United States, Italy and Spain.

Sequencing used immunoSEQ multiplex PCR; TCRdb keeps in-frame clones, though not all of them. The sample has about 150,000 clones; less than 90% are singletons. Across about 22 US areas, participants ranged in age from 18 to 89 years. Each participant's cohort was designated according to participant-reported clinical history. The sequence was collected from a woman aged 45-59 years who had recovered from COVID-19. Source material: PBMCs or T cells enriched from blood (not recorded which).

Here the CDR3 DNA reads TGTGCCAGCAGTCCGGGGGGAAGCTCCTACGAGCAGTACTTC. The encoded protein is CASSPGGSSYEQYF. The chain has TRBV25-1 and TRBJ2-7, with 7 positions matching TRBD2. CDR3 length: 14 residues. With 5 bases clipped from V and 0 bases from J, the junction kept 4 bases outside the gene matches. The V gene's germline CDR1 is MGHDK and CDR2 SYGVNS.